This T cell receptor beta chain was recovered during a study of blood T cell repertoires in COVID-19. Study summary: Spain, Italy and the United States supplied samples that represented acute and convalescent COVID-19. From T cells, B-cell-depleted T cells, or PBMCs came the material, which was cDNA or gDNA.

Per the original methods: Amplification with reference gene primers provided the estimates of nucleated cell counts. Profiled with immunoSEQ multiplex PCR; TCRdb holds only in-frame clones, not every one. Clone size and the V and J calls come from that table; the DNA yielded D and trimming. The data hold more than 65,000 clones, with about 70% observed a single time. From germline, CDR1 is MRHNA and CDR2 SNTAGT. The CDR3 length is 14 residues. The ends were cut back, 6 bases at V and 6 bases at J, with 15 bases in the middle. The sequencing sample was made of peripheral blood. This TCR was sampled from a woman aged 80 or over with active or convalescent COVID-19. V and J are TRBV6-4 and TRBJ1-5, with D possibly TRBD1 on 5 matching bases. The CDR3 is CASSYGQGGQPQHF. In DNA, the CDR3 is TGTGCCAGCAGCTACGGGCAGGGTGGTCAGCCCCAGCATTTT.